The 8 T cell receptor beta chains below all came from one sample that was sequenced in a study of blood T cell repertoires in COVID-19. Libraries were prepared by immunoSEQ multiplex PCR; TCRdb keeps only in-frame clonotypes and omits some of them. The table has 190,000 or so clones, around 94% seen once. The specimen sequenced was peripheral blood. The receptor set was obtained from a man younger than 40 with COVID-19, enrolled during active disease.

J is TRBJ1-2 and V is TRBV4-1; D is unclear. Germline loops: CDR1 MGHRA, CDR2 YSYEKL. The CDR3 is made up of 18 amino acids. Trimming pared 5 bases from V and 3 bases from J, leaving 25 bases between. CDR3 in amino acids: CASSSAGVRRELYYGYTF. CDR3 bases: TGCGCCAGCAGCTCCGCCGGGGTTCGGAGGGAACTTTACTATGGCTACACCTTC.

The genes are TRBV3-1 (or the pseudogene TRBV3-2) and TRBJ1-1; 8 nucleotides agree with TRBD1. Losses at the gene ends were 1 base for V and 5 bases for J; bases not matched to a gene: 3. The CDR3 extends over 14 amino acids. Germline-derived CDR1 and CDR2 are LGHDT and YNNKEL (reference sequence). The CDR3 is CASSQGQGLTEAFF. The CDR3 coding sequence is TGTGCCAGCAGCCAAGGACAGGGGCTAACTGAAGCTTTCTTT.

This CDR3 is CASSLTGGHYGYTF. CDR3 coding DNA: TGCGCCAGCAGCTTGACAGGGGGACACTATGGCTACACCTTC. The chain combines TRBV5-1 with TRBJ1-2; 8 bases are shared with TRBD1. Germline assignment: CDR1 SGHRS and CDR2 YFSETQ. The CDR3 length is 14 residues. V dropped 1 base and J dropped 3; count of bases not matched to a gene: 2.

DNA for the CDR3: TGTGCCATCAGTGTAGCGGGAGGCACAGATACGCAGTATTTT. Its protein is CAISVAGGTDTQYF. V and J are TRBV10-3 and TRBJ2-3, with 9 positions matching TRBD2. Germline V CDR1 and CDR2: ENHRY, SYGVKD. The CDR3 extends over 14 amino acids. V lost 4 bases and J lost 1; bases outside the gene matches: 0.

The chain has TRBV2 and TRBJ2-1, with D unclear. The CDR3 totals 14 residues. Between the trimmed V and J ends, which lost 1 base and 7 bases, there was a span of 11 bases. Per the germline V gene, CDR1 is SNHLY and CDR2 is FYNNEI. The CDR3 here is CASSEVAGLNEQFF. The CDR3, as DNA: TGTGCCAGCAGTGAAGTCGCAGGTTTGAATGAGCAGTTCTTC.

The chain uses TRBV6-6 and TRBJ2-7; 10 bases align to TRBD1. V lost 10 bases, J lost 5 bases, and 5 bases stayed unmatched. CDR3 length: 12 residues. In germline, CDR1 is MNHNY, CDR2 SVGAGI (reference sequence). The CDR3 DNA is TGTGCCACCACGGGACAGGGGAACGAGCAGTACTTC. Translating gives CATTGQGNEQYF.

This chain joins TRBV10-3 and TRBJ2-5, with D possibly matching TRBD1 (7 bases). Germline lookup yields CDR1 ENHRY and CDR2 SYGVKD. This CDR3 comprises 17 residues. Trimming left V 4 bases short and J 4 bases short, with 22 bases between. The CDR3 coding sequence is TGTGCCATCAGTGGCGTCGGGAGACAGGGCCCCGGAGAGACCCAGTACTTC. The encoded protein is CAISGVGRQGPGETQYF.

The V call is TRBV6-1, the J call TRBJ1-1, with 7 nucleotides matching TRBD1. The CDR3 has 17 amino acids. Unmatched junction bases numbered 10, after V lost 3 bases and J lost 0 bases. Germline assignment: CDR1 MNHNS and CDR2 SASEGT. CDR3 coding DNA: TGTGCCAGCAGTGATCTCCGGGACAGACTTATGAACACTGAAGCTTTCTTT. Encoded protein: CASSDLRDRLMNTEAFF.